The next 14 T cell receptor beta chains were all read from a single sample in a study of cytomegalovirus exposure and HLA in healthy donors. A multiplex PCR was run with 60 Vbeta primers and 13 Jbeta primers. The protocol was immunoSEQ multiplex PCR, while the TCRdb copy is restricted to in-frame clones and leaves out a portion. The data show 30,000 to 50,000 clones, 68% seen once. The material sequenced was PBMCs. The receptors were gathered from a man in his forties or fifties in good health and CMV-seronegative.

The rearrangement links TRBV6-1 to TRBJ2-3; TRBD2 aligns across 8 bases. The CDR3 totals 16 residues. The trim removed 0 bases at V and 3 bases at J, leaving 5 bases unmatched. Germline CDR1 MNHNS, CDR2 SASEGT. The CDR3 sequence is CASSEADGGATDTQYF. CDR3 nucleotide sequence: TGTGCCAGCAGTGAAGCTGACGGGGGGGCGACAGATACGCAGTATTTT.

The rearrangement joins TRBV6-5 to TRBJ2-7; tentatively, D is TRBD2 (5 bases). The V end was cut by 6 bases, the J end by 4 bases, with 19 bases between. Germline CDR1 reads MNHEY; CDR2 reads SVGAGI. This CDR3 has 15 residues. This CDR3 is CASRQAGGRGYEQYF. CDR3 nucleotides: TGTGCCAGCAGGCAGGCCGGAGGACGGGGATACGAGCAGTACTTC.

This chain joins TRBV7-2 and TRBJ1-1, with 7 bases that match TRBD1. The V and J ends lost 0 bases and 10 bases, in that order; junction bases with no gene match: 11. The CDR3 is 15 residues long. Per germline, CDR1 SGHTA and CDR2 FQGNSA. CDR3 coding DNA: TGTGCCAGCAGCTTAGCGATAGGGGGCGCAGACGGAGCTTTCTTT. It encodes CASSLAIGGADGAFF.

This chain links TRBV6-1 with TRBJ1-1; maybe TRBD1 (5 bases). The CDR3 consists of 13 residues. Trimming removed 7 bases from V and 4 bases from J, with 13 bases in between. CDR1 is MNHNS, CDR2 SASEGT, per germline. CDR3 coding DNA: TGTGCCAGCACGTTCGGAGGGGTCACTGAAGCTTTCTTT. It yields the protein CASTFGGVTEAFF.

The chain links TRBV2 to TRBJ2-7; TRBD2 is a possible D gene (5 bases). The length of the CDR3 is 12 residues. Germline loops: CDR1 SNHLY, CDR2 FYNNEI. The V and J ends lost 4 bases and 7 bases respectively, with 11 bases between them. CDR3 coding DNA: TGTGCCAGCAGTGCGGGCAGGACTGAGCAGTACTTC. Translated, it gives CASSAGRTEQYF.

V usage is TRBV27 and J usage is TRBJ2-5; no firm D call. This CDR3 region has 13 residues. Germline assignment: CDR1 MNHEY and CDR2 SMNVEV (reference sequence). V lost 0 bases and J lost 2, with 4 bases in between. DNA for the CDR3: TGTGCCAGCAGTTTATCGTATCAAGAGACCCAGTACTTC. This encodes CASSLSYQETQYF.

The chain links TRBV6-4 to TRBJ2-3; TRBD2 agrees at 12 bases. The V gene's germline CDR1 is MRHNA and CDR2 SNTAGT. CDR3 length equals 15 residues. The J segment lost 4 bases and the V segment lost 4 bases, leaving 3 bases of the junction unmatched. The CDR3 sequence: CASSASGGAADTQYF. CDR3 DNA: TGTGCCAGCAGTGCTAGCGGGGGGGCGGCAGATACGCAGTATTTT.

This clone was seen a handful of times. The chain has TRBV7-3 and TRBJ1-2; D is uncertain. V was shortened by 2 bases and J by 8 bases, with 3 bases between the two germline ends. CDR1 is SGHTA, CDR2 FQGTGA, per germline. The CDR3 loop spans 10 amino acids. The CDR3: CASSLEGYTF. The DNA for the CDR3 is TGTGCCAGCAGCTTAGAGGGCTACACCTTC.

This chain uses TRBV5-6 with TRBJ2-5; 10 nucleotides line up with TRBD1. V lost 3 bases, J lost 7 bases, and 12 bases stayed unmatched. The CDR3 spans 16 residues. Germline V gene data show CDR1 as SGHDT and CDR2 as YYEEEE. CDR3 nucleotides: TGTGCCAGCAGCTCACTAGGGACAGGGGTCGTGGCGACCCAGTACTTC. It specifies CASSSLGTGVVATQYF. The full variable domain, completed using reference TRBV5-6 and TRBJ2-5, is DAGVTQSPTHLIKTRGQQVTLRCSPKSGHDTVSWYQQALGQGPQFIFQYYEEEERQRGNFPDRFSGHQFPNYSSELNVNALLLGDSALYLCASSSLGTGVVATQYFGPGTRLLVL.

This chain uses TRBV7-9 with TRBJ2-7; no clear D. V dropped 4 bases and J dropped 1 base, with 5 bases sitting between them. The V gene's germline CDR1 is SEHNR and CDR2 FQNEAQ (reference sequence). The length of the CDR3 is 12 residues. The CDR3 bases are TGTGCCAGCAGCTCCGTGTCCTACGAGCAGTACTTC. Encoded protein: CASSSVSYEQYF. The variable domain in full, with the rest retrieved from reference TRBV7-9 and TRBJ2-7, is DTGVSQNPRHKITKRGQNVTFRCDPISEHNRLYWYRQTLGQGPEFLTYFQNEAQLEKSRLLSDRFSAERPKGSFSTLEIQRTEQGDSAMYLCASSSVSYEQYFGPGTRLTVT.

The gene calls are TRBV5-4 and TRBJ2-1; 9 bases agree with TRBD1. After removal of 4 bases from V and 3 bases from J, the junction contained 8 bases not matched to a gene. The CDR3 consists of 16 residues. The germline V gene encodes CDR1 SGHNT and CDR2 YYREEE (reference sequence). CDR3 sequence: CASSVDPTGGYNEQFF. CDR3 sequence (DNA): TGTGCCAGCAGCGTGGACCCGACAGGGGGCTACAATGAGCAGTTCTTC.

V and J are TRBV4-3 and TRBJ2-1, with TRBD1 matching over 12 bases. The CDR3 consists of 21 residues. Looked up from germline, CDR1 is LGHNA and CDR2 is YSLEER. V was clipped by 3 bases and J by 0 bases; unmatched bases: 15. The CDR3 reads CASSQQPGDRGPSDSYNEQFF. CDR3 in DNA: TGCGCCAGCAGCCAGCAACCCGGGGACAGGGGGCCTTCGGACTCCTACAATGAGCAGTTCTTC.

The gene calls are TRBV2 and TRBJ1-2; D gene ambiguous. Germline CDR1 is SNHLY and CDR2 is FYNNEI. Trimming stripped 6 bases from V and 1 base from J, with 6 bases between. The CDR3 contains 12 residues. CDR3: CASRGLNYGYTF. DNA of the CDR3: TGTGCCAGCAGGGGCCTTAACTATGGCTACACCTTC.

The rearrangement joins TRBV11-2 to TRBJ2-5, with a possible D match to TRBD1 (5 bases). This CDR3 is 14 amino acids long. V lost 5 bases and J lost 2, with 12 bases in between. CDR1 is SGHAT, CDR2 FQNNGV, per germline. CDR3 bases: TGTGCCAGCAGCGAAGGGGCAGAACAAGAGACCCAGTACTTC. Residues: CASSEGAEQETQYF.